Described below is a single T cell receptor (beta chain) sequence and its context. The clone's antigen remains unknown. No much larger clonotype is one base removed from it; base qualities were not supplied. The Qiagen DNeasy kit was used to extract genomic DNA from unsorted PBMCs and from the negatively selected CD4+ and CD8+ fractions. TCR beta CDR3 regions were amplified by immunoSEQ multiplex PCR using primers annealing to V and J segments. A synthetic immune receptor repertoire was used to minimize amplification bias, and any remaining bias was removed computationally after sequencing. The original pipeline was this. Custom Python scripts were used to quantify repertoire diversity as the Shannon entropy index. Unsorted, CD4+ and CD8+ repertoires were examined separately, except in combined analyses, for which CD4+ and CD8+ sequences were merged in silico. Clonal expansion was defined as a frequency increase of at least 2-fold after treatment compared with C1D1, and clones undetected at baseline were assigned a pseudocount of 0.5. Singleton clones were defined as clones with 0 or 1 copy at C1D1, and non-singleton clones were defined as clones with 2 or more copies. Clones expanded in unsorted samples were labelled as CD4+, CD8+ or unknown by matching protein sequences in sorted samples from the same patient. Wilcoxon tests on paired samples were used to test diversity changes from C1D1 to C4D1. TCRdb stores this immuneACCESS table with in-frame sequences only. Part of the clones is absent; in the studies checked, under half of the shortfall reflects unresolved V genes, and no reason is known for the rest. From that table come the V and J calls and clone size; the DNA was used to work out D and trimming. In this sample the table shows about 8,200 clones, roughly 84% of which occur a single time. The ten largest clones represent 20% to 25% of the sample.

The record originates from a study of PD-1 blockade in classical Hodgkin lymphoma (TCRdb year 2020). About the investigation overall: Nivolumab dosing was 3 mg/kg intravenously every 2 weeks, continuing until either disease progression or unacceptable toxicity. The study used CyTOF and TCR beta sequencing to define a peripheral blood immune signature of response to PD-1 blockade in classical Hodgkin lymphoma.

The time point label for this specimen denotes: cycle 1 day 1 (C1D1), immediately before nivolumab initiation. Relapse after autologous stem cell transplantation had occurred in all trial patients, and cohorts A, B and C were distinguished by prior brentuximab vedotin exposure. Magnetic negative selection with a Miltenyi CD8+ T cell isolation kit was used to purify CD8+ T cells from thawed PBMCs. The trial cohort was composed of 56 patients with relapsed/refractory classical Hodgkin lymphoma, for whom complete response, partial response or progressive disease was recorded as best overall response. Trial patients were treated with single-agent nivolumab in the multi-cohort phase II CheckMate 205 trial. An independent review committee assessed best overall response using the 2007 International Working Group response criteria. Trial PBMCs were collected immediately before nivolumab initiation (C1D1) and during therapy at cycle 2 day 1 and cycle 4 day 1. Peripheral blood was collected in 8 mL Vacutainer Cell Preparation Tubes, from which PBMCs were isolated by centrifugation and then cryopreserved. Purified CD4+ and CD8+ fractions were generated only in cases for which an additional PBMC sample was available. Magnetically labelled cells were depleted on LS columns in a quadroMACS separator, and the flow-through was collected as the purified fraction.

Study-wide findings and limitations: Baseline diversity similar to that of newly diagnosed patients was observed in trial patients achieving complete response, whereas significantly lower diversity was observed in partial responders and progressors. Baseline TCR diversity was reported to be lower in newly diagnosed patients than in healthy donors, and even lower in relapsed/refractory patients. A significant rise by C4D1 was seen in CD4+ but not CD8+ TCR diversity (p=0.0027 vs p=0.16), with the rise being most apparent in complete responders (p=0.02). Patients starting nivolumab less than 1 year after ASCT had lower diversity and were excluded from later analyses to avoid confounding by immune reconstitution. The study covered only a single clinical trial cohort, and the causes of the repertoire differences, possibly disease activity or prior therapy, were still not defined.

The material sequenced was CD8+ T cells from blood, taken at baseline. The TCR comes from a human donor with classical Hodgkin lymphoma.

CDR3 protein: CASSIWGAGTDTQYF. The base sequence is TGTGCCAGTAGCATTTGGGGGGCCGGCACAGATACGCAGTATTTT. This chain is built from TRBV19 and TRBJ2-3; the D gene is tentatively TRBD1 or TRBD2, each matching 6 bases. Counted from cysteine to phenylalanine, this CDR3 has 15 amino acids. Solely the CDR3 DNA is kept, with 45 bases framed from the first base. V lost 6 bases and J lost 1 base; the stretch between them is 14 bases long. CDR1 and CDR2 (LNHDA, SQIVND) derive from the germline V gene (reference sequence). Reference TRBV19 and TRBJ2-3 proteins supply the regions before and after the CDR3; the full variable domain is: DGGITQSPKYLFRKEGQNVTLSCEQNLNHDAMYWYRQDPGQGLRLIYYSQIVNDFQKGDIAEGYSVSREKKESFPLTVTSAQKNPTAFYLCASSIWGAGTDTQYFGPGTRLTVL.